Here is one TCR beta chain with its context. In the source study's methods: Nucleated cell counts were estimated from reference gene primer amplification. The repertoire was sequenced with immunoSEQ multiplex PCR; TCRdb's copy has only in-frame clones and lacks some. That table is the source of V, J and clone size, and D and trimming were worked out from the DNA. The profile shows under 200,000 clones, 83% of them singletons. The source of the sample is a study of blood T cell repertoires in COVID-19. Study summary: Some COVID-19 samples were acute and others convalescent; all came from the United States, Italy and Spain. The analysed material was cDNA or gDNA that came from T cells, B-cell-depleted T cells, or PBMCs.

The V and J ends lost 1 base and 5 bases respectively, with 14 bases between them. The CDR3 covers 15 residues. Per the germline V gene, CDR1 is SGHVS and CDR2 is FNYEAQ. Sequencing was done on a sample of peripheral blood. The sequence came from a woman in her sixties or seventies who had recovered from COVID-19. The chain has TRBV7-6 and TRBJ2-5; possible D gene TRBD1, 5 bases. The CDR3 nucleotides read TGTGCCAGCAGCTTAGGGGGCGCTCCCGGGGAGACCCAGTACTTC. Encoded protein: CASSLGGAPGETQYF.